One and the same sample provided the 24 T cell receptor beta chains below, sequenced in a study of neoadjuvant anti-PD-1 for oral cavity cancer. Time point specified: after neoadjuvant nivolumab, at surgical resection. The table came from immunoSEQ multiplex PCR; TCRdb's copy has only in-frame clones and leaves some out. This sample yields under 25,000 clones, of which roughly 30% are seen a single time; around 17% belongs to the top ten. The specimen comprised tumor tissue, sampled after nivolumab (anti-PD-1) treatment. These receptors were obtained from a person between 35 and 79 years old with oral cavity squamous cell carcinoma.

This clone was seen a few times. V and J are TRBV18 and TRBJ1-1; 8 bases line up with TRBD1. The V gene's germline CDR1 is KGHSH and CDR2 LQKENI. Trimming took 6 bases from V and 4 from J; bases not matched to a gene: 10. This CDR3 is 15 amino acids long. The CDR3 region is CASSLYRTGSTEAFF. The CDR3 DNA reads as TGTGCCAGCTCGCTCTACCGGACAGGGTCCACTGAAGCTTTCTTT. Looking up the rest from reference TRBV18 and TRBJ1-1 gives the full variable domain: NAGVMQNPRHLVRRRGQEARLRCSPMKGHSHVYWYRQLPEEGLKFMVYLQKENIIDESGMPKERFSAEFPKEGPSILRIQQVVRGDSAAYFCASSLYRTGSTEAFFGQGTRLTVV.

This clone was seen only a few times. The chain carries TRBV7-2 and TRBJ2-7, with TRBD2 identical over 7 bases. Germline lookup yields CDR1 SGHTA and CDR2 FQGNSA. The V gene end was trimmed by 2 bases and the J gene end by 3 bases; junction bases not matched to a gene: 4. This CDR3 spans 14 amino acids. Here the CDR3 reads CASSLLLANYEQYF. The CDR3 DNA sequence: TGTGCCAGCAGCTTATTACTAGCGAACTACGAGCAGTACTTC.

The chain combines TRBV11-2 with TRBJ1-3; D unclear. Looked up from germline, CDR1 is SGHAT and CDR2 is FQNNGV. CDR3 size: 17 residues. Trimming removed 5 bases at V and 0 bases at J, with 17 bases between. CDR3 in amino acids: CASSNDWLGISGNTIYF. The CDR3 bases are TGTGCCAGCAGCAACGACTGGCTCGGAATCTCTGGAAACACCATATATTTT. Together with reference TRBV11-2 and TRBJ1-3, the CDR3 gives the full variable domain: EAGVAQSPRYKIIEKRQSVAFWCNPISGHATLYWYQQILGQGPKLLIQFQNNGVVDDSQLPKDRFSAERLKGVDSTLKIQPAKLEDSAVYLCASSNDWLGISGNTIYFGEGSWLTVV.

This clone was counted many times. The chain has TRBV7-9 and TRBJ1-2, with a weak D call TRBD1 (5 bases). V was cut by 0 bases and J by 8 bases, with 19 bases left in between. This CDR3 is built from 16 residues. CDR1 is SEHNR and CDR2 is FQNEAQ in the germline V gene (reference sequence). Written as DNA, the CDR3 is TGTGCCAGCAGCTTAGCCTACAGCGACAGAACGGGAGGCTACACCTTC. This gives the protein CASSLAYSDRTGGYTF.

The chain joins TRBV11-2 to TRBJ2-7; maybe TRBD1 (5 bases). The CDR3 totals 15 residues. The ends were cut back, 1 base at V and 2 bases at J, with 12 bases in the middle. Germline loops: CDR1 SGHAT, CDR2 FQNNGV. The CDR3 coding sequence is TGTGCCAGCAGCTTAGGTGGCAGGGCGACCTACGAGCAGTACTTC. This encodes CASSLGGRATYEQYF. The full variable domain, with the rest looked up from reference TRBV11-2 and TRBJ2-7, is EAGVAQSPRYKIIEKRQSVAFWCNPISGHATLYWYQQILGQGPKLLIQFQNNGVVDDSQLPKDRFSAERLKGVDSTLKIQPAKLEDSAVYLCASSLGGRATYEQYFGPGTRLTVT.

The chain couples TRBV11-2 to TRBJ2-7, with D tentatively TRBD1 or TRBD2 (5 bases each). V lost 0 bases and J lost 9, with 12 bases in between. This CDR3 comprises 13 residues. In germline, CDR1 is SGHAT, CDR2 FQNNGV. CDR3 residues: CASSLEVGRGQYF. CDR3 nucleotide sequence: TGTGCCAGCAGCTTAGAGGTGGGACGGGGGCAGTACTTC.

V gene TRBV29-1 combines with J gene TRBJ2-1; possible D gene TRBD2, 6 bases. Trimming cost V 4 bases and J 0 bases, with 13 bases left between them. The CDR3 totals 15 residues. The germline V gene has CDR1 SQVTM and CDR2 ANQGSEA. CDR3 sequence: CSVAGDRDSYNEQFF. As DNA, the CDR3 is TGCAGCGTTGCGGGGGATCGGGACTCCTACAATGAGCAGTTCTTC.

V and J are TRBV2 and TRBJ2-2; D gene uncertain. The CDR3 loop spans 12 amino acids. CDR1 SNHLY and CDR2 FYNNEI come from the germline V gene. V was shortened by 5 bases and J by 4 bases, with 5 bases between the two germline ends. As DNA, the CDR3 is TGTGCCAGCAGTCCTTTCACCGGGGAGCTGTTTTTT. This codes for CASSPFTGELFF.

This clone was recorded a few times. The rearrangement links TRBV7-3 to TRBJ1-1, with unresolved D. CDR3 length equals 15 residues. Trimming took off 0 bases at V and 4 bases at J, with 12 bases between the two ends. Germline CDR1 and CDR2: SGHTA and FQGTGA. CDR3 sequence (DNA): TGTGCCAGCAGCTTAACGGGAGGAGGAGGCACTGAAGCTTTCTTT. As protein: CASSLTGGGGTEAFF.

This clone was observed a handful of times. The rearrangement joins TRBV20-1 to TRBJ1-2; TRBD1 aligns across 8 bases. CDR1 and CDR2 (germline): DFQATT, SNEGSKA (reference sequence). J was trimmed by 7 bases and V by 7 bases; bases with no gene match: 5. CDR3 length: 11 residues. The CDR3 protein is CSVDRGRGYTF. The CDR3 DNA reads TGCAGTGTAGACAGGGGCCGTGGCTACACCTTC.

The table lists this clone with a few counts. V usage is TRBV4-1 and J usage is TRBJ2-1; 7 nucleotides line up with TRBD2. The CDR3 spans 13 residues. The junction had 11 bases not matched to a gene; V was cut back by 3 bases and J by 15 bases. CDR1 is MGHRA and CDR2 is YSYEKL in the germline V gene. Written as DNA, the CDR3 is TGCGCCAGCAGCCAGGGCATCGGGGGAGGGCCGTTCTTC. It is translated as CASSQGIGGGPFF.

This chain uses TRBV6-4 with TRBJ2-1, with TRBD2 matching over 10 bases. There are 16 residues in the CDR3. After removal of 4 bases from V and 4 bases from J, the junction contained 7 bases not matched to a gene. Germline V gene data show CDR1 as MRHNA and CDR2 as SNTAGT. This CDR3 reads CASSVLALAGYNEQFF. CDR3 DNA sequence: TGTGCCAGCAGTGTTTTGGCACTAGCGGGATACAATGAGCAGTTCTTC.

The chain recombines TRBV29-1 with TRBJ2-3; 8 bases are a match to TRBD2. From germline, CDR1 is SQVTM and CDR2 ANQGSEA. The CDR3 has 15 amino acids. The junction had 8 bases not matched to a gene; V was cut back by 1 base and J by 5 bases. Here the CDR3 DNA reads TGCAGCGTTGAAGGGAGCGGGGGCAAGTTAGATACGCAGTATTTT. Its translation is CSVEGSGGKLDTQYF.

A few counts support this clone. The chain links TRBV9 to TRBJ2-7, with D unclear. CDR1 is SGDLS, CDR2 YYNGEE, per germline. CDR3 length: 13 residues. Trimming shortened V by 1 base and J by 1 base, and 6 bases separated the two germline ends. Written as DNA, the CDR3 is TGTGCCAGCAGCGTAACTGAATCCTACGAGCAGTACTTC. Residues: CASSVTESYEQYF. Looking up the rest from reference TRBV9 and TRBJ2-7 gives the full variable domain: DSGVTQTPKHLITATGQRVTLRCSPRSGDLSVYWYQQSLDQGLQFLIQYYNGEERAKGNILERFSAQQFPDLHSELNLSSLELGDSALYFCASSVTESYEQYFGPGTRLTVT.

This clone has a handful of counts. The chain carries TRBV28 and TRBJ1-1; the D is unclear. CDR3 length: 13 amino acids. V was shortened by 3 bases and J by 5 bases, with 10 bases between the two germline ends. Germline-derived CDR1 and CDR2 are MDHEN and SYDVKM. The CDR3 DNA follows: TGTGCCAGCAGTTTCGAGGGAGGAACTGAAGCTTTCTTT. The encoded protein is CASSFEGGTEAFF.

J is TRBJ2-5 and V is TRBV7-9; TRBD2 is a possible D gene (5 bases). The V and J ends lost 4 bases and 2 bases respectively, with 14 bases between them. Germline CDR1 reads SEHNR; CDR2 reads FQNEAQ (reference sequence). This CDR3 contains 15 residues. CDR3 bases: TGTGCCAGCAGCTCCGGGCGGGTAGCACAAGAGACCCAGTACTTC. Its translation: CASSSGRVAQETQYF.

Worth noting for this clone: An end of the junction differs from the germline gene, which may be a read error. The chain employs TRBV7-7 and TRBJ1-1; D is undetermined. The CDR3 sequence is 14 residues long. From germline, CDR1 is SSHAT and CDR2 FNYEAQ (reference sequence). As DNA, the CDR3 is TGTGCTAGCAGCCCCACGCCAACGAGTACTGAAGCTTTCTTT. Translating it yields CASSPTPTSTEAFF.

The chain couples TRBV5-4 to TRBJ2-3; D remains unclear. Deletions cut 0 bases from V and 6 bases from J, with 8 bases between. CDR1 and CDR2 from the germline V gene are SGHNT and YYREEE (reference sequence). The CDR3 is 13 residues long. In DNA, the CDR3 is TGTGCCAGCAGCTTGGATGGGGTTGATACGCAGTATTTT. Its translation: CASSLDGVDTQYF.

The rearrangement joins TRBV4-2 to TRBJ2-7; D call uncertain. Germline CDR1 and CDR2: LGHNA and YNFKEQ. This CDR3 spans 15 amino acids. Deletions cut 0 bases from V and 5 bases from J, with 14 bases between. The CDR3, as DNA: TGTGCCAGCAGCCAAGATTCTCGAGGCAGGAACGAGCAGTACTTC. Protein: CASSQDSRGRNEQYF.

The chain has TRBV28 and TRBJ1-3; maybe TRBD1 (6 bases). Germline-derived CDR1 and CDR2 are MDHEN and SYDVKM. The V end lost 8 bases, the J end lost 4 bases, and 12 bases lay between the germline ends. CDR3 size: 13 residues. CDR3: CASQGQIGNTIYF. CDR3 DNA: TGTGCCAGCCAGGGGCAGATCGGAAACACCATATATTTT.

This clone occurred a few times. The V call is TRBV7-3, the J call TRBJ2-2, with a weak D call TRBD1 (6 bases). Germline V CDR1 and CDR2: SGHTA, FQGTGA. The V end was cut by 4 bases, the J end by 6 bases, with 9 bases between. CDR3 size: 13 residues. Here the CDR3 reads CASSSEGAGELFF. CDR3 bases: TGTGCCAGCAGCTCTGAGGGGGCCGGGGAGCTGTTTTTT.

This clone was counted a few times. The CDR3 sequence: CASSPGQTYEQYF. The CDR3 DNA reads as TGTGCCAGCAGCCCGGGACAGACCTACGAGCAGTACTTC. The chain employs TRBV5-4 and TRBJ2-7; TRBD1 matches at 7 bases. Losses at the gene ends were 4 bases for V and 2 bases for J; bases not matched to a gene: 3. Germline assignment: CDR1 SGHNT and CDR2 YYREEE (reference sequence). This CDR3 region has 13 residues.

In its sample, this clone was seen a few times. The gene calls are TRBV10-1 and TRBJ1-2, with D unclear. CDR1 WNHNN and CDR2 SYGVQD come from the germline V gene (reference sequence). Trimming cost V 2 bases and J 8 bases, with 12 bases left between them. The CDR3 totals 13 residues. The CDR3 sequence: CASSELDVRGYTF. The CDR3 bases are TGCGCCAGCAGTGAGCTCGACGTCCGGGGCTACACCTTC.

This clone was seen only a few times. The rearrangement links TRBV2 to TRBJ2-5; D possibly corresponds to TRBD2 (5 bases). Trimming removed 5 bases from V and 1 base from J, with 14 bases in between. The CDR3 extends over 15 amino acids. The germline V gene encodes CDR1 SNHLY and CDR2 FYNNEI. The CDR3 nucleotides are TGTGCCAGCAGTCTTATACTAGGCCCCCAAGAGACCCAGTACTTC. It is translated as CASSLILGPQETQYF. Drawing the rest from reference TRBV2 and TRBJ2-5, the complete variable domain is EPEVTQTPSHQVTQMGQEVILRCVPISNHLYFYWYRQILGQKVEFLVSFYNNEISEKSEIFDDQFSVERPDGSNFTLKIRSTKLEDSAMYFCASSLILGPQETQYFGPGTRLLVL.